This T cell receptor (beta chain) was profiled in a study of blood T cell repertoires in COVID-19. Looking at the study overall: From the United States, Italy and Spain came samples of acute and convalescent COVID-19.

Participants' reported clinical history set cohort assignment. Profiled with immunoSEQ multiplex PCR; TCRdb holds only in-frame clones, not every one. The repertoire consists of fewer than 350,000 clones, with almost 90% occurring once and the leading ten covering less than 2%. CDR1 SGHDN and CDR2 FVKESK come from the germline V gene. The V gene end was trimmed by 0 bases and the J gene end by 5 bases; junction bases not matched to a gene: 5. This CDR3 has 17 residues. This chain links TRBV14 with TRBJ2-2, with TRBD2 identical over 11 bases. The material sequenced was PBMCs or T cells enriched from blood (not recorded which). The source of this sequence is a woman aged 18-35 years with acute COVID-19. Here the CDR3 DNA reads TGTGCCAGCAGCCAAGACGGACTAGCGGGTGGTACCGGGGAGCTGTTTTTT. Its translation: CASSQDGLAGGTGELFF.